The 6 T cell receptor beta chains below all came from one sample that was sequenced in a study of T cell responses to AZD1222 COVID-19 vaccine. TCRdb's copy holds only in-frame clones and misses some; the assay was immunoSEQ multiplex PCR. The sample carries 180,000 or so clones, around 92% recorded once. This specimen was peripheral blood, taken 28 days after the second AZD1222 dose. The receptors derive from an adult who received the AZD1222 COVID-19 vaccine.

V and J are TRBV30 and TRBJ2-3; D possibly corresponds to TRBD1 (6 bases). The CDR3 spans 17 residues. V dropped 0 bases and J dropped 6 bases, with 22 bases sitting between them. Germline CDR1 reads GTSNPN; CDR2 reads SVGIG (reference sequence). The CDR3 DNA follows: TGTGCCTGGAGTGTACACAGGCAGGGGAATTTCGGGGATACGCAGTATTTT. Encoded protein: CAWSVHRQGNFGDTQYF.

The chain recombines TRBV12-3 or TRBV12-4 with TRBJ2-7; tentative D call: TRBD2 (5 bases). The ends were cut back, 9 bases at V and 1 base at J, with 10 bases in the middle. This CDR3 region has 12 residues. For the CDR3, the DNA is TGTGCCAGTAGGAGAGGGTCCTACGAGCAGTACTTC. Translating gives CASRRGSYEQYF.

The chain employs TRBV6-5 and TRBJ1-1; the match to TRBD1 covers 7 bases. This CDR3 has 13 amino acids. The germline V gene has CDR1 MNHEY and CDR2 SVGAGI. The J segment lost 3 bases and the V segment lost 7 bases, leaving 5 bases of the junction unmatched. The CDR3 loop reads CASIDRVHTEAFF. In nucleotides, the CDR3 is TGTGCCAGCATCGACAGGGTTCACACTGAAGCTTTCTTT.

This clone was observed a single time. V is TRBV25-1 and J is TRBJ1-2, with TRBD1 identical over 8 bases. V gave up 0 bases and J gave up 6 bases; unmatched junction bases: 6. Germline assignment: CDR1 MGHDK and CDR2 SYGVNS. The CDR3 contains 15 residues. CDR3 nucleotides: TGTGCCAGCAGTGAATACGGCGGACAGGGCCATGGCTACACCTTC. Translation gives CASSEYGGQGHGYTF.

J is TRBJ2-1 and V is TRBV5-6; TRBD2 might be the D (7 bases). Germline V lookup: CDR1 SGHDT, CDR2 YYEEEE. Trimming left V 8 bases short and J 0 bases short, with 12 bases between. The CDR3 loop spans 14 amino acids. The CDR3 nucleotides are TGTGCCAGGGGGGGGCGGAGCTCCTACAATGAGCAGTTCTTC. It specifies CARGGRSSYNEQFF.

J is TRBJ2-3 and V is TRBV5-1; no firm D call. This CDR3 has 15 residues. CDR1 and CDR2 (germline): SGHRS, YFSETQ. V shed 0 bases and J shed 0 bases, with 8 bases lying between them. The CDR3 DNA follows: TGCGCCAGCAGCTTGGTCGACGGTAGCACAGATACGCAGTATTTT. The encoded protein is CASSLVDGSTDTQYF. The full variable domain, completed using reference TRBV5-1 and TRBJ2-3, is KAGVTQTPRYLIKTRGQQVTLSCSPISGHRSVSWYQQTPGQGLQFLFEYFSETQRNKGNFPGRFSGRQFSNSRSEMNVSTLELGDSALYLCASSLVDGSTDTQYFGPGTRLTVL.